This is a list of T cell receptor beta chains from one sample in a study of blood T cell repertoires in COVID-19. TCRdb's copy holds only in-frame clones and misses some; the assay was immunoSEQ multiplex PCR. The repertoire has around 140,000 clones, approximately 88% of them found once; the top ten carry around 0.91%. The sequenced material came from peripheral blood. The receptors stem from a woman aged 45-59 years with acute or convalescent COVID-19. CDR3s include the opening cysteine and the closing phenylalanine or tryptophan. A D gene is named only where the DNA matches it firmly. Not all rows give a size; the values are once, few, many and, for expanded clones, a class.

j_gene: TRBJ1-2; d_gene: TRBD1; abundance: .; v_gene: TRBV29-1; CDR3nt: TGCAGCGCCGGACAGGGGGCGGGTACGTCCTATGGCTACACCTTC; CDR3aa: CSAGQGAGTSYGYTF
j_gene: TRBJ2-7; d_gene: .; abundance: .; v_gene: TRBV10-1; CDR3nt: TGCGCCAGCAAGTATTCCGGAGTCTACGAGCAGTACTTC; CDR3aa: CASKYSGVYEQYF
j_gene: TRBJ1-1; d_gene: .; abundance: .; v_gene: TRBV19; CDR3nt: TGTGCCAGTAGTCCGGCGCCCGGGACATCAATGAACACTGAAGCTTTCTTT; CDR3aa: CASSPAPGTSMNTEAFF
j_gene: TRBJ2-7; d_gene: TRBD2; abundance: .; v_gene: TRBV11-3; CDR3nt: TGTGCCAGCAGCCAGACTAGCGGGAGGCACGAGCAGTACTTC; CDR3aa: CASSQTSGRHEQYF
j_gene: TRBJ1-5; d_gene: .; abundance: .; v_gene: TRBV7-8; CDR3nt: TGTGCCAGCAGCTTTAATAATCAGCCCCAGCATTTT; CDR3aa: CASSFNNQPQHF
j_gene: TRBJ2-7; d_gene: TRBD1; abundance: .; v_gene: TRBV5-1; CDR3nt: TGCGCCAGCAGCTTCCGGCAGGGGGCTGGGGACGAGCAGTACTTC; CDR3aa: CASSFRQGAGDEQYF
j_gene: TRBJ1-4; d_gene: .; abundance: once; v_gene: TRBV10-1; CDR3nt: TGCGCCAGCCAGAACAACCTTAACGAAAAACTGTTTTTT; CDR3aa: CASQNNLNEKLFF
j_gene: TRBJ1-4; d_gene: .; abundance: .; v_gene: TRBV18; CDR3nt: TGTGCCAGCTCACCAGAAGTTGAGTCTTGGGAAAAACTGTTTTTT; CDR3aa: CASSPEVESWEKLFF
j_gene: TRBJ2-7; d_gene: .; abundance: .; v_gene: TRBV5-1; CDR3nt: TGCGCCAGCAGCGGGGAGGTGGGAAACTCTGGCGAGCAGTACTTC; CDR3aa: CASSGEVGNSGEQYF
j_gene: TRBJ1-6; d_gene: TRBD1; abundance: .; v_gene: TRBV19; CDR3nt: TGTGCCAGTAAATTAGATCGAGGGGGCATCTTCCCCCTCCACTTT; CDR3aa: CASKLDRGGIFPLHF
j_gene: TRBJ1-3; d_gene: .; abundance: .; v_gene: TRBV20-1; CDR3nt: TGCAGTGCTAGTATCTCCCCACAGCCCACTGGAAACACCATATATTTT; CDR3aa: CSASISPQPTGNTIYF
j_gene: TRBJ2-3; d_gene: TRBD2; abundance: .; v_gene: TRBV7-9; CDR3nt: TGTGCCAGCAGCCCGGGACTAGCGGGGGGCCCAGATACGCAGTATTTT; CDR3aa: CASSPGLAGGPDTQYF
j_gene: TRBJ2-3; d_gene: TRBD2; abundance: .; v_gene: TRBV9; CDR3nt: TGTGCCAGCAGCGTAGAGGGAGGCGGGGGGGCGACAGATACGCAGTATTTT; CDR3aa: CASSVEGGGGATDTQYF
j_gene: TRBJ2-1; d_gene: .; abundance: .; v_gene: TRBV11-2; CDR3nt: TGTGCCAGCAGGCGATCTGGCGGGCCCAGCTCCTACAATGAGCAGTTCTTC; CDR3aa: CASRRSGGPSSYNEQFF
j_gene: TRBJ2-6; d_gene: .; abundance: .; v_gene: TRBV6-4; CDR3nt: TGTGCCAGCAGCCAGGGTGGGGCCAACGTCCTGACTTTC; CDR3aa: CASSQGGANVLTF
j_gene: TRBJ1-4; d_gene: .; abundance: .; v_gene: TRBV19; CDR3nt: TGTGCCAGTAGTATAACGGGGACTTCTAATGAAAAACTGTTTTTT; CDR3aa: CASSITGTSNEKLFF
j_gene: TRBJ1-1; d_gene: TRBD1; abundance: .; v_gene: TRBV11-3; CDR3nt: TGTGCCAGCAGCCGCGGGAGGGCGGCAGGGGGCCGCAGCACTGAAGCTTTCTTT; CDR3aa: CASSRGRAAGGRSTEAFF
j_gene: TRBJ2-1; d_gene: TRBD1; abundance: few; v_gene: TRBV6-6; CDR3nt: TGTGCCAGCAGTTACTCCGACAGGGTCAATGAGCAGTTCTTC; CDR3aa: CASSYSDRVNEQFF
j_gene: TRBJ1-1; d_gene: TRBD1; abundance: .; v_gene: TRBV27; CDR3nt: TGTGCCAGCAGTTCCTCAGGGGGCGGAATGAACACTGAAGCTTTCTTT; CDR3aa: CASSSSGGGMNTEAFF
j_gene: TRBJ1-1; d_gene: TRBD1; abundance: few; v_gene: TRBV12-3/TRBV12-4; CDR3nt: TGTGCCAGCACTAGGACAGGCGGGGAAGCTTTCTTT; CDR3aa: CASTRTGGEAFF
j_gene: TRBJ2-1; d_gene: .; abundance: .; v_gene: TRBV24-1; CDR3nt: TGTGCCACCAGTGATTTGACGGGTGAGCAGTTCTTC; CDR3aa: CATSDLTGEQFF
j_gene: TRBJ2-1; d_gene: .; abundance: .; v_gene: TRBV19; CDR3nt: TGTGCCAGTAGTATGGCGTCCGGAGGGTACAATGAGCAGTTCTTC; CDR3aa: CASSMASGGYNEQFF
j_gene: TRBJ2-2; d_gene: .; abundance: .; v_gene: TRBV19; CDR3nt: TGTGCCAGTAGTATAGCGGCGGGGAGTACCGGGGAGCTGTTTTTT; CDR3aa: CASSIAAGSTGELFF
j_gene: TRBJ2-2; d_gene: .; abundance: .; v_gene: TRBV18; CDR3nt: TGTGCCAGCTCACCGTCACAGAACACCGGGGAGCTGTTTTTT; CDR3aa: CASSPSQNTGELFF
j_gene: TRBJ2-7; d_gene: TRBD1; abundance: few; v_gene: TRBV13; CDR3nt: TGTGCCAGCAGCTTACGAGGGACAGGGGGAAGCGAGCAGTACTTC; CDR3aa: CASSLRGTGGSEQYF
j_gene: TRBJ2-2; d_gene: .; abundance: .; v_gene: TRBV3-1/TRBV3-2; CDR3nt: TGTGCCAGCAGCCAGAGGGTCACCGGGGAGCTGTTTTTT; CDR3aa: CASSQRVTGELFF
j_gene: TRBJ2-3; d_gene: .; abundance: .; v_gene: TRBV2; CDR3nt: TGTGCCAGCAGGGGAGCGATGCCGGATACGCAGTATTTT; CDR3aa: CASRGAMPDTQYF
j_gene: TRBJ2-1; d_gene: .; abundance: .; v_gene: TRBV29-1; CDR3nt: TGCAGCGTTGAGCTCTCCGGGATGGAGCAGTTCTTC; CDR3aa: CSVELSGMEQFF
j_gene: TRBJ1-2; d_gene: .; abundance: .; v_gene: TRBV7-8; CDR3nt: TGTGCCAGCAGCTTAGTCGGGACACTACCTAACTATGGCTACACCTTC; CDR3aa: CASSLVGTLPNYGYTF
j_gene: TRBJ1-1; d_gene: .; abundance: .; v_gene: TRBV10-1; CDR3nt: TGCGCCAGCAGTGAGTCGACCGGGGTAGGAGCCCTGAACACTGAAGCTTTCTTT; CDR3aa: CASSESTGVGALNTEAFF
j_gene: TRBJ2-5; d_gene: .; abundance: .; v_gene: TRBV5-1; CDR3nt: TGCGCCAGCAGCTTAACGGGGTCACAAGAGACCCAGTACTTC; CDR3aa: CASSLTGSQETQYF
j_gene: TRBJ1-1; d_gene: TRBD1; abundance: .; v_gene: TRBV10-1; CDR3nt: TGCGCCAGCAGGGGGGACAGGATGAACACTGAAGCTTTCTTT; CDR3aa: CASRGDRMNTEAFF
j_gene: TRBJ1-6; d_gene: .; abundance: once; v_gene: TRBV19; CDR3nt: TGTGCCAGTAGTTCGGGACAAAATAATTCACCCCTCCACTTT; CDR3aa: CASSSGQNNSPLHF
j_gene: TRBJ1-5; d_gene: .; abundance: few; v_gene: TRBV19; CDR3nt: TGTGCCAGTACCCCTAAACGGGAGAGACTCAATCAGCCCCAGCATTTT; CDR3aa: CASTPKRERLNQPQHF